This T cell receptor beta chain emerged from a study of identical twins. General observations from the study: Carriage of fewer insertions was seen in abundant cord blood beta clonotypes, whereas memory repertoires showed none. Models underestimated how often monozygotic twins shared out-of-frame TCR alpha. A cross-sectional statistical analysis, not follow-up of the same donors, supported the conclusions.

The authors used template switching to add a universal primer site and gave cDNA unique molecular identifiers. TCRdb processed the 5' RACE reads anew with MiXCR; each CDR3 protein has one entry. The sample contains 1.5 million to 2 million distinct CDR3 sequences, under 35% of which appear only once. This clonotype was detected a few times. Its antigen is not identified. This CDR3 has 16 residues. After removal of 0 bases from V and 5 bases from J, the junction contained 8 bases not matched to a gene. CDR1 LGHNA and CDR2 YNFKEQ come from the germline V gene. The origin of this receptor is a newborn girl in good health. This chain connects TRBV4-2 to TRBJ2-5; 8 nucleotides line up with TRBD2. Source material: cord blood. Here the CDR3 DNA reads TGTGCCAGCAGCCAAGAGGCGTTAGCGGGGAAGGAGACCCAGTACTTC. It is translated as CASSQEALAGKETQYF.